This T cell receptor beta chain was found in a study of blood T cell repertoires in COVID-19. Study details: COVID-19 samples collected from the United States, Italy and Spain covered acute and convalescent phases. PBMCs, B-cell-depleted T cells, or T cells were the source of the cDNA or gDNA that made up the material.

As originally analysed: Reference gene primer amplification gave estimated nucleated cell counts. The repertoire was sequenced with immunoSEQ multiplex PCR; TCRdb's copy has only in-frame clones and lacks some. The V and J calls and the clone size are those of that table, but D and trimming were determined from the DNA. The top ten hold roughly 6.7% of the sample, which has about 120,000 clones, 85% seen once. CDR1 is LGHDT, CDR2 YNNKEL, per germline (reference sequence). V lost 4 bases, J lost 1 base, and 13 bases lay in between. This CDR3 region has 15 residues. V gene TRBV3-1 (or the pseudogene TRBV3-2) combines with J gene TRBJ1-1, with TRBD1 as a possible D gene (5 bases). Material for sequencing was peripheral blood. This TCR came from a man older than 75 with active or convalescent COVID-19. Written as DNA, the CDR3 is TGTGCCAGCAGCCGGTCTGACAGACAGAACACTGAAGCTTTCTTT. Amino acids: CASSRSDRQNTEAFF.